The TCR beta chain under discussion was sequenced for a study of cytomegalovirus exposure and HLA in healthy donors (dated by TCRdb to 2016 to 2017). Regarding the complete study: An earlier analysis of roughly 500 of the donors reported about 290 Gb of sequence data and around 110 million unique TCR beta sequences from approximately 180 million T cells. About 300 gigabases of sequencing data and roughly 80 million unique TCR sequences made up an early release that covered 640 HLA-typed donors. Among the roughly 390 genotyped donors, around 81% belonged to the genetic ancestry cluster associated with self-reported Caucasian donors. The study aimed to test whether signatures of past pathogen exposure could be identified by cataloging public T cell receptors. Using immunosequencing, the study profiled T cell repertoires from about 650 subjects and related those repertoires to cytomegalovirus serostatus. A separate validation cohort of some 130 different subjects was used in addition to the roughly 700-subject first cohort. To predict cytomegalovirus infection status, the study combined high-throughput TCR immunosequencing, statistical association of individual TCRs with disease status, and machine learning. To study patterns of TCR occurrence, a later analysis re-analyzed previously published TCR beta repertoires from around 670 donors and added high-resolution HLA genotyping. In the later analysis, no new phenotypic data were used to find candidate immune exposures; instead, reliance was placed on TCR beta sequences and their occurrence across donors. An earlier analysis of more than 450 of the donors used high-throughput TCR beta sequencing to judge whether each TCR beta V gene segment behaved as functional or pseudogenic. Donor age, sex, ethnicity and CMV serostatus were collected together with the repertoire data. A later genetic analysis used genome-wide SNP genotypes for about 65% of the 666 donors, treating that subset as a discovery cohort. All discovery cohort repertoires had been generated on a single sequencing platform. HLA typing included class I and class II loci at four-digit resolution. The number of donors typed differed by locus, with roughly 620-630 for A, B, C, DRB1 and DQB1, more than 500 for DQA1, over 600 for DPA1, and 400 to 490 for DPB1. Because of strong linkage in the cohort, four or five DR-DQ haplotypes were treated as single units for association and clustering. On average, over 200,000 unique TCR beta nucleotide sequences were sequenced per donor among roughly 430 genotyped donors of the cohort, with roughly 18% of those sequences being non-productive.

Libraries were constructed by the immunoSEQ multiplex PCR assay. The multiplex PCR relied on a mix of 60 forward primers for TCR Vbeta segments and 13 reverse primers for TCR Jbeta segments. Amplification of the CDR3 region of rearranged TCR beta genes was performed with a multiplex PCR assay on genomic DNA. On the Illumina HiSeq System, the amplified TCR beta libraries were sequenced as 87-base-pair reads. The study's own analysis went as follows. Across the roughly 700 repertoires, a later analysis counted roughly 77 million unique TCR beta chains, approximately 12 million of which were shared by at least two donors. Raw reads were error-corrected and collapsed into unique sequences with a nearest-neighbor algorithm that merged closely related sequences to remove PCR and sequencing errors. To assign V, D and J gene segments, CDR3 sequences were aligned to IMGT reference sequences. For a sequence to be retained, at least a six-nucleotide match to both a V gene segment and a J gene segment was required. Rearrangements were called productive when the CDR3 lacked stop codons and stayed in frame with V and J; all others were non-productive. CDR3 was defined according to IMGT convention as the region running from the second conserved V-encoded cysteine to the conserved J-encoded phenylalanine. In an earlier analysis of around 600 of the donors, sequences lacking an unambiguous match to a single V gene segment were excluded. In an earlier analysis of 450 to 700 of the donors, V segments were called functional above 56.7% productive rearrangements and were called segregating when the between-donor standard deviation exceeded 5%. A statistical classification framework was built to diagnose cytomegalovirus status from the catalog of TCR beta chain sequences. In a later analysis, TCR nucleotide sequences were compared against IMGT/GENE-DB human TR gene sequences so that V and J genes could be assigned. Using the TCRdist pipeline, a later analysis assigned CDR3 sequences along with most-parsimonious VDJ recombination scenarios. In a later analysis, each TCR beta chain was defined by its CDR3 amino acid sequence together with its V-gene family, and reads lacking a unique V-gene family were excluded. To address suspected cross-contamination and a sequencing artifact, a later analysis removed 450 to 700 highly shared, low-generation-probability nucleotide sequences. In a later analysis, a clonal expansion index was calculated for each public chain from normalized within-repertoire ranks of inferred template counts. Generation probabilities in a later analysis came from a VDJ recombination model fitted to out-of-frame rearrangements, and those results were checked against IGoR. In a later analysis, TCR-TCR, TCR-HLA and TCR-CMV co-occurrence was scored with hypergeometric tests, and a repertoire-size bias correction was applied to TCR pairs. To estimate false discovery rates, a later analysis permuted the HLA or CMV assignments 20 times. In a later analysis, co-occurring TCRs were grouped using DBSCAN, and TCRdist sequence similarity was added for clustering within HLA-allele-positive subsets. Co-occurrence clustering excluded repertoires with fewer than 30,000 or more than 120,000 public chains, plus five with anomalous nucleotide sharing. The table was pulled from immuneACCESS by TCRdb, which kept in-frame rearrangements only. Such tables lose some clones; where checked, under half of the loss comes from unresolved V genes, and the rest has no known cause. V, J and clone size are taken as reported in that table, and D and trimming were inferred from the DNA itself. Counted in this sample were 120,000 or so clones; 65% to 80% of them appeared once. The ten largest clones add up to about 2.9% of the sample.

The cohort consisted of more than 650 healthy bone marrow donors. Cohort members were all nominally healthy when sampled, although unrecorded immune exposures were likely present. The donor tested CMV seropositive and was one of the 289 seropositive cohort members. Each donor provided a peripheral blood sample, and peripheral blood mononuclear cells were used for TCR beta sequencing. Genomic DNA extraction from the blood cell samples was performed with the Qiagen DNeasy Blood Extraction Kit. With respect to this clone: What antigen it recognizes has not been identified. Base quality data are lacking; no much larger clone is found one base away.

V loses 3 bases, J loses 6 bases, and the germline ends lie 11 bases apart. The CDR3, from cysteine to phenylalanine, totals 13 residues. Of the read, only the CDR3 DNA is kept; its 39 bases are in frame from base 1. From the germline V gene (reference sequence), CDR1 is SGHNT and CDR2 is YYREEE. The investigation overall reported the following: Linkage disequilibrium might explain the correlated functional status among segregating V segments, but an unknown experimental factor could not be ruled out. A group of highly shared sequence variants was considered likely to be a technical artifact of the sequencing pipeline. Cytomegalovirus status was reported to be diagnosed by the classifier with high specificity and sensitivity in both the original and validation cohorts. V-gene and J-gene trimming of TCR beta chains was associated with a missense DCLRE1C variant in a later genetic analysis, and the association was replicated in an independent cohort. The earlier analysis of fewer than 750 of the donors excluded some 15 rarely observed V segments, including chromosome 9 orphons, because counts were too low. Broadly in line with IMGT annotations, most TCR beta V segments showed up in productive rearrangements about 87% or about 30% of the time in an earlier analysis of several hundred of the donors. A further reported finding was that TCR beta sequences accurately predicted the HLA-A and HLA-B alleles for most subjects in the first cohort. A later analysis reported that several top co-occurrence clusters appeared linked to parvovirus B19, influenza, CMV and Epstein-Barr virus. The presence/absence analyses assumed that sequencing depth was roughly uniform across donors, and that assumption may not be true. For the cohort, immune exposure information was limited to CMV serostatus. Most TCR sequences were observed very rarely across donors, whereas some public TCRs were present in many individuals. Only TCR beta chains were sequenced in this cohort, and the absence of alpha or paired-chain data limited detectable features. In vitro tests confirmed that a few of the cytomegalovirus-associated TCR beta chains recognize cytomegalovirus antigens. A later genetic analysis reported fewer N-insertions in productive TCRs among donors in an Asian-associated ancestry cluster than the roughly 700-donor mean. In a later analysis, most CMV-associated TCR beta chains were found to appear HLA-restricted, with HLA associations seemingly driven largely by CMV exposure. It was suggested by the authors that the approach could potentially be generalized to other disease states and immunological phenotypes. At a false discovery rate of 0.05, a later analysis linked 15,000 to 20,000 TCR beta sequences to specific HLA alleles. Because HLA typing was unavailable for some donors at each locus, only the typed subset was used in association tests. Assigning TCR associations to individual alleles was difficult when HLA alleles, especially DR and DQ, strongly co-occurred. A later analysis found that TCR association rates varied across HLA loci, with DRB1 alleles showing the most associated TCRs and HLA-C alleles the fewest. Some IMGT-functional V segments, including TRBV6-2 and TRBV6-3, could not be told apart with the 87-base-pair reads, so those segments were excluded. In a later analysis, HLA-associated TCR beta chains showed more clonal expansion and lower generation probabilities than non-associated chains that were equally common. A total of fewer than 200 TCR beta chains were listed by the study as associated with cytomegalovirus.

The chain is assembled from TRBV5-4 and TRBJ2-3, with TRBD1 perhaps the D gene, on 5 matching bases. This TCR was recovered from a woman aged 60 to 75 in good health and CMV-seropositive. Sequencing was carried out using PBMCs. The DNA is TGTGCCAGCAGCTCCAGGGAAACGGATACGCAGTATTTT. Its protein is CASSSRETDTQYF. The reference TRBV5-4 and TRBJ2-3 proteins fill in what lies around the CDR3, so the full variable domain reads ETGVTQSPTHLIKTRGQQVTLRCSSQSGHNTVSWYQQALGQGPQFIFQYYREEENGRGNFPPRFSGLQFPNYSSELNVNALELDDSALYLCASSSRETDTQYFGPGTRLTVL.